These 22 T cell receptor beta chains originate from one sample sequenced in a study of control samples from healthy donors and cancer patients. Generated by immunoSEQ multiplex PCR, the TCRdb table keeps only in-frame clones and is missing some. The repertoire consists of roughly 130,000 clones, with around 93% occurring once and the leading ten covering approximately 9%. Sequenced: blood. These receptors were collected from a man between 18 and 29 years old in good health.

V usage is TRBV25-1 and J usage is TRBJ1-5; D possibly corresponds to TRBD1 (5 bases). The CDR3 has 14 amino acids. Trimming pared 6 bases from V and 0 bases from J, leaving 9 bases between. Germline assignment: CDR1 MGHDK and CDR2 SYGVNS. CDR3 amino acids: CASSRDGSNQPQHF. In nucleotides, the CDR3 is TGTGCCAGCAGCCGGGACGGTAGCAATCAGCCCCAGCATTTT.

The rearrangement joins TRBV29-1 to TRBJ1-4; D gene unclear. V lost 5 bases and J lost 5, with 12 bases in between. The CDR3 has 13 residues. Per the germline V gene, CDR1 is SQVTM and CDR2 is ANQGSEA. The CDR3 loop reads CSVKVGVNEKLFF. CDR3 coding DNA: TGCAGCGTTAAAGTGGGAGTGAATGAAAAACTGTTTTTT.

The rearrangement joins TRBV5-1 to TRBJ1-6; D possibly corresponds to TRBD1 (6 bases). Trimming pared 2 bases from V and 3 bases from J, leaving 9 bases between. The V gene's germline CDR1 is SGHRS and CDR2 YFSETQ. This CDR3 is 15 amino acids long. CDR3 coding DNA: TGCGCCAGCAGCTTCCGGGGGCTCTATAATTCACCCCTCCACTTT. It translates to CASSFRGLYNSPLHF.

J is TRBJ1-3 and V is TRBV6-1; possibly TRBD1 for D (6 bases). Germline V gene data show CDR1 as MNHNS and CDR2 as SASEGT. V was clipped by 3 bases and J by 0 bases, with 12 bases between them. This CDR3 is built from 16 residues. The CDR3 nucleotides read TGTGCCAGCAGTGATAACAGGGAGAGCTCTGGAAACACCATATATTTT. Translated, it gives CASSDNRESSGNTIYF.

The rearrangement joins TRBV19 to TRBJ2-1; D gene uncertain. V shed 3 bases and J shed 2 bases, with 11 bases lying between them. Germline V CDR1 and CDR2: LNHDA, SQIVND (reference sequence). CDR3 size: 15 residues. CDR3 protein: CASSIIRAPYNEQFF. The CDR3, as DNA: TGTGCCAGTAGTATCATCCGGGCCCCCTACAATGAGCAGTTCTTC.

The CDR3 DNA is TGCAGCGCAAGACCGAGCCAAGAGACCCAGTACTTC. This gives the protein CSARPSQETQYF. The chain carries TRBV29-1 and TRBJ2-5; unclear D gene. Germline V gene data show CDR1 as SQVTM and CDR2 as ANQGSEA. Trimming took 7 bases from V and 1 from J, leaving 10 bases between them. The length of the CDR3 is 12 residues.

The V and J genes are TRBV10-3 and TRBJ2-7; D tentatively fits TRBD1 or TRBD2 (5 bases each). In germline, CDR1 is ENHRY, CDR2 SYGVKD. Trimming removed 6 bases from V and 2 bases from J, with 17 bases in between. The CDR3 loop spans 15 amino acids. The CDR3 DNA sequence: TGTGCCATCAGGGAGATCGGGACGAATGCCTACGAGCAGTACTTC. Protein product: CAIREIGTNAYEQYF.

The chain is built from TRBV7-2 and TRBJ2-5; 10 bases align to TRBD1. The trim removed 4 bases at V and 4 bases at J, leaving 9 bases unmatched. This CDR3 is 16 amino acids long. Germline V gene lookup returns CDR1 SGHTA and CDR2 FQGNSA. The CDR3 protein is CASSSRMRDRGETQYF. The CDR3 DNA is TGTGCCAGCAGCTCGCGAATGCGGGACAGGGGAGAGACCCAGTACTTC. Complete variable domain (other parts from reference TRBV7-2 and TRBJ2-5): GAGVSQSPSNKVTEKGKDVELRCDPISGHTALYWYRQSLGQGLEFLIYFQGNSAPDKSGLPSDRFSAERTGGSVSTLTIQRTQQEDSAVYLCASSSRMRDRGETQYFGPGTRLLVL.

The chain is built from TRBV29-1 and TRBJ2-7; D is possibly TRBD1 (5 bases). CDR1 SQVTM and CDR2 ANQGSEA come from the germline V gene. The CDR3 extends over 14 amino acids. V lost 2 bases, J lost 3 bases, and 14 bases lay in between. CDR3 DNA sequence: TGCAGCGTTGAACTTAGAACAGGCAGCTACGAGCAGTACTTC. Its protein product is CSVELRTGSYEQYF.

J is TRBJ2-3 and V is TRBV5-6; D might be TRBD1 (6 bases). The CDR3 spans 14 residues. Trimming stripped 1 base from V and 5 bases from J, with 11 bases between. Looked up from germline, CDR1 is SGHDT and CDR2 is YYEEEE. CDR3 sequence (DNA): TGTGCCAGCAGCTTGCCCGGCAGGGGAGATACGCAGTATTTT. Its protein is CASSLPGRGDTQYF.

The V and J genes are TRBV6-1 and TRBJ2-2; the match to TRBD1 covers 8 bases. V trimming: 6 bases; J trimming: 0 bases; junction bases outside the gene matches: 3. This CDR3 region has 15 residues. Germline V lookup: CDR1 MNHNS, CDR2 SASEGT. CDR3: CASRGQASNTGELFF. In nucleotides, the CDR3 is TGTGCCAGCAGGGGACAGGCCTCGAACACCGGGGAGCTGTTTTTT.

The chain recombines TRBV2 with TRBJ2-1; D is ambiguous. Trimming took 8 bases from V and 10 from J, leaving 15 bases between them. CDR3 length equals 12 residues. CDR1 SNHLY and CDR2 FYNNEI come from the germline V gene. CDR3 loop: CASEGWVREQFF. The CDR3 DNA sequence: TGTGCCAGCGAAGGATGGGTTCGGGAGCAGTTCTTC.

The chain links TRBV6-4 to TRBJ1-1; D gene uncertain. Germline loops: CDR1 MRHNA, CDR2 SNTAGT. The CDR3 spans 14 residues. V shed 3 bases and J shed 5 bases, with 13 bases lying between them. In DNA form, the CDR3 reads TGTGCCAGCAGTGAGGAGGGAGGGTCGACTGAAGCTTTCTTT. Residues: CASSEEGGSTEAFF.

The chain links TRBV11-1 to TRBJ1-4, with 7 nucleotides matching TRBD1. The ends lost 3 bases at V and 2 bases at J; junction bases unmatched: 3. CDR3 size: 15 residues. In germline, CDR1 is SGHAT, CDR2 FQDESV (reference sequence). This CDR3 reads CASSFEGATNEKLFF. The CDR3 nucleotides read TGTGCCAGCAGCTTTGAGGGGGCGACTAATGAAAAACTGTTTTTT.

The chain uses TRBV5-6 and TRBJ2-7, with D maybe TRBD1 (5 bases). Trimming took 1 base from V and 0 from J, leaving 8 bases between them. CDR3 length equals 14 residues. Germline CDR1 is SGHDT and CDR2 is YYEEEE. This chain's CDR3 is CASSLRQNSYEQYF. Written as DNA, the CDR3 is TGTGCCAGCAGCTTGAGACAGAACTCCTACGAGCAGTACTTC.

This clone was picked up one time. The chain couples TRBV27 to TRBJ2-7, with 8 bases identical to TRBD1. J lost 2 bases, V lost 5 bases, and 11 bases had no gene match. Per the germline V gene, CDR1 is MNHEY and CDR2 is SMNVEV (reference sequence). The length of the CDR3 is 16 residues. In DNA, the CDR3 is TGTGCCAGCAGTGGGGGAAGGCAGGGGGCCACCTACGAGCAGTACTTC. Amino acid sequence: CASSGGRQGATYEQYF.

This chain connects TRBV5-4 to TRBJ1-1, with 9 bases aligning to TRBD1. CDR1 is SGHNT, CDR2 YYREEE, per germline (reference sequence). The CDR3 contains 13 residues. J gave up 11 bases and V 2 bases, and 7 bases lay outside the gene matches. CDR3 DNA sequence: TGTGCCAGCAGCTTTGGCCGGACAGGGGCGGCTTTCTTT. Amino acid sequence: CASSFGRTGAAFF.

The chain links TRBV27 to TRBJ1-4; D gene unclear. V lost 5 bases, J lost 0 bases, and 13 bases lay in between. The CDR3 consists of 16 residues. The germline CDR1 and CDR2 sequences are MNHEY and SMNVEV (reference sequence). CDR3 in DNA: TGTGCCAGCAGTCCCCTGTCCCCGACAACTAATGAAAAACTGTTTTTT. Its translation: CASSPLSPTTNEKLFF.

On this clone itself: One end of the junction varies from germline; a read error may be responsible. For the CDR3, the DNA is TGTGCCAGCAGCACTCACAGGGGCCTCGACTACGGCTACACCTTC. The encoded protein is CASSTHRGLDYGYTF. The J gene is TRBJ1-2, the V gene TRBV7-9, with 7 bases matching TRBD1. Germline assignment: CDR1 SEHNR and CDR2 FQNEAQ (reference sequence). This CDR3 contains 15 residues.

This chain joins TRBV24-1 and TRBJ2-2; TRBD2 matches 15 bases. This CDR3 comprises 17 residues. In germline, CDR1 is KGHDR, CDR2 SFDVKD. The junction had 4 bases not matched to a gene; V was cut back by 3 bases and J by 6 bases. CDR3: CATSDPGLAGGPGELFF. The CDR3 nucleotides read TGTGCCACCAGTGATCCCGGACTAGCGGGGGGGCCCGGGGAGCTGTTTTTT.

This CDR3 reads CAWNPGGAGNTIYF. As DNA, the CDR3 is TGTGCCTGGAATCCAGGGGGCGCTGGAAACACCATATATTTT. The chain couples TRBV30 to TRBJ1-3; 8 nucleotides agree with TRBD1. This CDR3 region has 14 residues. In germline, CDR1 is GTSNPN, CDR2 SVGIG (reference sequence). Trimming at V came to 4 bases and at J to 2 bases, leaving 4 bases not matched to a gene.

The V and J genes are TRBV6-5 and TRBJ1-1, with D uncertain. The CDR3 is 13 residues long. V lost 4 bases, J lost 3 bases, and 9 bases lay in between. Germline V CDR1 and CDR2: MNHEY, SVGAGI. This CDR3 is CASSSFGDTEAFF. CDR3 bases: TGTGCCAGCAGTTCGTTTGGTGACACTGAAGCTTTCTTT.